These 15 T cell receptor beta chains originate from one sample sequenced in a study of blood T cell repertoires in COVID-19 (dated by TCRdb to the early 2020s). Library preparation employed the immunoSEQ multiplex PCR assay. This is the immuneACCESS table as TCRdb keeps it, with only in-frame sequences that have V and J called. A part of the clones is gone; compared with another copy, unresolved V genes explain less than half, and the rest is unexplained. This sample lists 240,000 or so clones; 80% to 85% were detected once. Of the sample, less than 4% is held by the ten largest clones. What was sequenced was peripheral blood. The source of these receptors is a woman aged 18 to 35 with acute or convalescent COVID-19.

This sequence joins TRBV6-5 and TRBJ1-1; 9 bases map to TRBD1. Germline trimming cut 5 bases from V and 7 bases from J; bases unmatched to any gene: 11. The length of the CDR3 is 15 residues. CDR1 is MNHEY, CDR2 SVGAGI, per germline. The CDR3 sequence: CASSPGDRDLNEAFF. DNA for the CDR3: TGTGCCAGCAGTCCGGGGGACAGGGATCTTAATGAAGCTTTCTTT.

This clone was seen a handful of times. This rearrangement joins TRBV15 to TRBJ2-7; 7 nucleotides line up with TRBD1. V lost 4 bases to trimming and J lost 0 bases; unmatched junction nucleotides: 9. Germline CDR1 is LNHNV and CDR2 is YYDKDF (reference sequence). The CDR3 is 16 residues long. The CDR3 is CATSKSQGDLSYEQYF. The CDR3 DNA is TGTGCCACCAGCAAAAGTCAGGGGGACCTCTCCTACGAGCAGTACTTC.

This chain uses TRBV4-2 with TRBJ2-3, with D perhaps TRBD2 (5 bases). The CDR3 covers 18 residues. V lost 0 bases and J 0 bases, leaving 16 bases between the germline ends. CDR1 is LGHNA and CDR2 is YNFKEQ in the germline V gene. The CDR3 spells CASSQDIGGFISTDTQYF. For the CDR3, the DNA is TGTGCCAGCAGCCAAGATATAGGAGGCTTCATAAGCACAGATACGCAGTATTTT.

The genes are TRBV3-1 (or the pseudogene TRBV3-2) and TRBJ2-1; 10 bases map to TRBD2. Germline V gene sequence: CDR1 LGHDT, CDR2 YNNKEL (reference sequence). The CDR3 contains 15 residues. V shed 11 bases and J 7 bases; nucleotides not matched to a gene: 14. The CDR3 protein is CAESWGSGRYNEQFF. The CDR3 nucleotides read TGTGCCGAGAGCTGGGGTAGCGGGAGGTATAATGAGCAGTTCTTC.

The CDR3 DNA reads TGTGCCAGCAGCCAGGGAGCTAATGAAAAACTGTTTTTT. Translated, it gives CASSQGANEKLFF. The V gene is TRBV3-1 (or the pseudogene TRBV3-2), the J gene TRBJ1-4; D remains unclear. Germline assignment: CDR1 LGHDT and CDR2 YNNKEL (reference sequence). V lost 3 bases and J lost 3, with 5 bases in between. This CDR3 comprises 13 residues.

The chain couples TRBV7-2 to TRBJ1-1; 8 nucleotides match TRBD1. Germline V gene lookup returns CDR1 SGHTA and CDR2 FQGNSA. The junction had 4 bases not matched to a gene; V was cut back by 4 bases and J by 3 bases. The CDR3 is 14 residues long. CDR3 in amino acids: CASSSTGEHTEAFF. The CDR3 DNA reads as TGTGCCAGCAGCTCGACAGGGGAACACACTGAAGCTTTCTTT.

The V and J genes are TRBV4-3 and TRBJ2-7, with 12 positions matching TRBD1. The CDR3 runs to 17 residues. The junction had 9 bases not matched to a gene; V was cut back by 0 bases and J by 6 bases. Germline loops: CDR1 LGHNA, CDR2 YSLEER. DNA of the CDR3: TGCGCCAGCAGCCAAGATCCAGTCGGGACAGGGGGCGCCGAGCAGTACTTC. It codes for CASSQDPVGTGGAEQYF.

The chain joins TRBV5-1 to TRBJ2-3; 7 bases map to TRBD2. Germline loops: CDR1 SGHRS, CDR2 YFSETQ. The CDR3 is made up of 16 amino acids. V shed 4 bases, J shed 0 bases, and the junction held 8 bases outside the gene matches. The CDR3 DNA is TGCGCCAGCAGCACCCCCGGGACTACAAGCACAGATACGCAGTATTTT. It yields the protein CASSTPGTTSTDTQYF.

The gene calls are TRBV6-5 and TRBJ1-4, with a weak D call TRBD1 (5 bases). The V gene's germline CDR1 is MNHEY and CDR2 SVGAGI. CDR3 length equals 15 residues. V lost 6 bases to trimming and J lost 1 base, with 12 bases between them. The CDR3 nucleotides read TGTGCCAGCAGGATTAGACAGTTAACTAATGAAAAACTGTTTTTT. Protein product: CASRIRQLTNEKLFF.

The chain carries TRBV11-2 and TRBJ2-7, with TRBD2 matching 10 bases. This CDR3 is built from 18 residues. Germline V gene lookup returns CDR1 SGHAT and CDR2 FQNNGV. J was trimmed by 6 bases and V by 1 base; bases with no gene match: 15. CDR3 protein: CASSLVGGASGRYSEQYF. The CDR3 DNA is TGTGCCAGCAGCTTAGTTGGTGGGGCTAGCGGGAGATATTCCGAGCAGTACTTC. Variable domain in full (rest from reference TRBV11-2 and TRBJ2-7): EAGVAQSPRYKIIEKRQSVAFWCNPISGHATLYWYQQILGQGPKLLIQFQNNGVVDDSQLPKDRFSAERLKGVDSTLKIQPAKLEDSAVYLCASSLVGGASGRYSEQYFGPGTRLTVT.

The CDR3 bases are TGTGCCACCAGTGATTTGCCAGCGGGAGCCCGGCCCTCCTACAATGAGCAGTTCTTC. Translating gives CATSDLPAGARPSYNEQFF. This rearrangement joins TRBV24-1 to TRBJ2-1, with 8 bases that match TRBD2. The V segment lost 0 bases and the J segment 0 bases; nucleotides outside the gene matches: 9. Per germline, CDR1 KGHDR and CDR2 SFDVKD. This CDR3 has 19 amino acids.

The genes are TRBV4-3 and TRBJ2-7; maybe TRBD1 (5 bases). This CDR3 has 16 residues. CDR1 is LGHNA and CDR2 is YSLEER in the germline V gene. V lost 0 bases to trimming and J lost 3 bases, with 15 bases between them. The CDR3 nucleotides read TGCGCCAGCAGCCAAGATAGGGTGGGGCAGAGCTACGAGCAGTACTTC. This gives the protein CASSQDRVGQSYEQYF.

The chain is built from TRBV7-8 and TRBJ1-3; 12 bases fit TRBD1. The ends lost 1 base at V and 5 bases at J; junction bases unmatched: 6. Germline V gene lookup returns CDR1 SGHVS and CDR2 FQNEAQ. The CDR3 runs 17 residues. CDR3 amino acids: CASSLVGTGGGRNTIYF. Written as DNA, the CDR3 is TGTGCCAGCAGCTTAGTCGGGACAGGGGGCGGACGAAACACCATATATTTT.

The chain combines TRBV5-1 with TRBJ2-1, with D unresolved. Looked up from germline, CDR1 is SGHRS and CDR2 is YFSETQ. The CDR3 is 11 amino acids. The V gene lost 2 bases and the J gene lost 5 bases, with 2 bases spanning the gap. The CDR3 coding sequence is TGCGCCAGCAGCTTTAACAATGAGCAGTTCTTC. Its protein product is CASSFNNEQFF.

The V and J genes are TRBV30 and TRBJ2-3, with 11 bases that match TRBD2. The ends lost 1 base at V and 5 bases at J; junction bases unmatched: 5. The V gene's germline CDR1 is GTSNPN and CDR2 SVGIG (reference sequence). This CDR3 contains 15 residues. The CDR3, as DNA: TGTGCCTGGAGTGCGGGACTAGCGGCAAGAGATACGCAGTATTTT. As protein: CAWSAGLAARDTQYF.